This TCR beta chain stems from a study of liver allograft versus peripheral blood T cells. Study in general: Liver transplant recipients had T cell receptor repertoires compared between transplanted liver and peripheral blood. Overall study findings and caveats: Liver allograft and peripheral blood T cell receptor repertoires reportedly differed.

Trimming removed 1 base at V and 1 base at J, with 16 bases between. There are 18 residues in the CDR3. CDR1 is KGHSH, CDR2 LQKENI, per germline. Each CDR3 protein gets one entry after TCRdb re-called the reads with MiXCR. The sample consists of 7,300 or so distinct CDR3 sequences, around a sixth of them appearing once. Relative to its sample, this clonotype is medium-sized. Its cognate antigen is unknown. The chain is built from TRBV18 and TRBJ2-2; D remains ambiguous. The clonotype originates from a human patient who had a liver transplant. Some T cells may arise from the graft donor. CDR3 DNA: TGTGCCAGCTCACCACGAGCCTTTTCCGGGCTGAACACCGGGGAGCTGTTTTTT. It yields the protein CASSPRAFSGLNTGELFF.